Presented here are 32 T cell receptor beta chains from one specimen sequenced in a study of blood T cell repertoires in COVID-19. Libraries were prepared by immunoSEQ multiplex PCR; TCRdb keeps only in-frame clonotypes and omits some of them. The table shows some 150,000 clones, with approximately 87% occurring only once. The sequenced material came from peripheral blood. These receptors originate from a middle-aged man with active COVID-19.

CDR3: CASSSRGQPIYGYTF. The CDR3 DNA sequence: TGTGCCAGCAGCTCTCGGGGACAACCAATCTATGGCTACACCTTC. The chain joins TRBV7-9 to TRBJ1-2, with D possibly matching TRBD1 (6 bases). The length of the CDR3 is 15 residues. Trimming cost V 4 bases and J 4 bases, with 16 bases left between them. Germline CDR1 is SEHNR and CDR2 is FQNEAQ (reference sequence).

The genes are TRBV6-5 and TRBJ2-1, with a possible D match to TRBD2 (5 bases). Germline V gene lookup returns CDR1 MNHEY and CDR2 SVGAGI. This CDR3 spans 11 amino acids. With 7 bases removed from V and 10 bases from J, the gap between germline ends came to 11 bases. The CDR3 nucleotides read TGTGCCAGCACCCTGAAGCGGGAGCAGTTCTTC. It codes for CASTLKREQFF.

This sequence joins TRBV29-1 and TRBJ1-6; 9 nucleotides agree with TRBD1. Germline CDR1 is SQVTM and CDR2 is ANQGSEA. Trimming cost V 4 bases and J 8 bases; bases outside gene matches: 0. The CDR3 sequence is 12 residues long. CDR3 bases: TGCAGCGTTGGGGACAGGGATTCACCCCTCCACTTT. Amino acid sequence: CSVGDRDSPLHF.

The CDR3 protein is CASSTQAGLVAGELFF. In DNA, the CDR3 is TGTGCCAGCAGCACTCAAGCGGGCCTGGTAGCCGGGGAGCTGTTTTTT. The chain is built from TRBV7-3 and TRBJ2-2, with a tentative D call TRBD2 (6 bases). Germline V gives CDR1 SGHTA, CDR2 FQGTGA. This CDR3 has 16 amino acids. V gave up 5 bases and J gave up 6 bases, with 19 bases separating them.

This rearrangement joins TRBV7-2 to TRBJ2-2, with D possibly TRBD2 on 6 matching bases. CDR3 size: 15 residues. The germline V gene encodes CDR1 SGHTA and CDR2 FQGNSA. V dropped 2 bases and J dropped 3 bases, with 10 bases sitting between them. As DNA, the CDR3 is TGTGCCAGCAGCTTACTAGCGACAGACACCGGGGAGCTGTTTTTT. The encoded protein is CASSLLATDTGELFF.

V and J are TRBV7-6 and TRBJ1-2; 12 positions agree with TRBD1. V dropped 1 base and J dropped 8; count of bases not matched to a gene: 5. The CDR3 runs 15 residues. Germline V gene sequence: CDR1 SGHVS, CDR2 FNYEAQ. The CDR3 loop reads CASSLEGTGGDGYTF. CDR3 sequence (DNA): TGTGCCAGCAGCTTAGAAGGGACAGGGGGCGACGGCTACACCTTC.

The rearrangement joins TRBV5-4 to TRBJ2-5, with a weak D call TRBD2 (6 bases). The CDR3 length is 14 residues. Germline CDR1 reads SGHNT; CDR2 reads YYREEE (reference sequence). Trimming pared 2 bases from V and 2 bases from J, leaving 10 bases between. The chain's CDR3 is CASSFGRGQETQYF. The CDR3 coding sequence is TGTGCCAGCAGCTTCGGACGGGGGCAAGAGACCCAGTACTTC.

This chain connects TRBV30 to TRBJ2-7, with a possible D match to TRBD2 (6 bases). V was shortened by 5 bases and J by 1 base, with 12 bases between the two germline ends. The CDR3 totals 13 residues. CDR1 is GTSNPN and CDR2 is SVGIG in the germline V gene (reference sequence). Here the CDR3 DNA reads TGTGCCTGGCACAGGACTAAGTCCTACGAGCAGTACTTC. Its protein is CAWHRTKSYEQYF.

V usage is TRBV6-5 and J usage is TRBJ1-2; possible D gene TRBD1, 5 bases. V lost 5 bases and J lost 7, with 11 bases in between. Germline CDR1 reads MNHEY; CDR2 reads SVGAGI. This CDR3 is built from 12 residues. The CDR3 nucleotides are TGTGCCAGCAGTAAGGGGCGGCGTGGCTACACCTTC. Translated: CASSKGRRGYTF.

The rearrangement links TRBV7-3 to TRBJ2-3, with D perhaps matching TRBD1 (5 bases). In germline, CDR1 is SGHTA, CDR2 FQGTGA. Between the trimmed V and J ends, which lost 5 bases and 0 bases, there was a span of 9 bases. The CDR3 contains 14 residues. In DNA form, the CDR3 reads TGTGCCAGCAGCCCAGGGATAAGCACAGATACGCAGTATTTT. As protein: CASSPGISTDTQYF. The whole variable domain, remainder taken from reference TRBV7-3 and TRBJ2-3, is GAGVSQTPSNKVTEKGKYVELRCDPISGHTALYWYRQSLGQGPEFLIYFQGTGAADDSGLPNDRFFAVRPEGSVSTLKIQRTERGDSAVYLCASSPGISTDTQYFGPGTRLTVL.

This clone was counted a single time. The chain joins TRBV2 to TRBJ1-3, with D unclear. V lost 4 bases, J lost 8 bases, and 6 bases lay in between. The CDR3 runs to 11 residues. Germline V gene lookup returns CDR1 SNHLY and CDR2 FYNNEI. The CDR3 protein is CASSAEYTIYF. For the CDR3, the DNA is TGTGCCAGCAGTGCGGAGTACACCATATATTTT.

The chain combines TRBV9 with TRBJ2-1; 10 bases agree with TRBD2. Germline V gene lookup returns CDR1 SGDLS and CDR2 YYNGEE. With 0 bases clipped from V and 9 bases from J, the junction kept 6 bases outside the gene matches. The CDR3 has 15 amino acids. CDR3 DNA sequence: TGTGCCAGCAGCGTAGGGGTGCTAGCGGGGGCTGAGCAGTTCTTC. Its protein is CASSVGVLAGAEQFF. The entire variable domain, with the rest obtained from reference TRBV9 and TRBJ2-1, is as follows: DSGVTQTPKHLITATGQRVTLRCSPRSGDLSVYWYQQSLDQGLQFLIQYYNGEERAKGNILERFSAQQFPDLHSELNLSSLELGDSALYFCASSVGVLAGAEQFFGPGTRLTVL.

CDR3 amino acids: CATGEAFF. The CDR3 DNA reads as TGTGCCACGGGAGAAGCTTTCTTT. This rearrangement joins TRBV2 to TRBJ1-1, with D unresolved. There are 8 residues in the CDR3. Germline loops: CDR1 SNHLY, CDR2 FYNNEI. The ends were cut back, 10 bases at V and 8 bases at J, with 5 bases in the middle.

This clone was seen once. The CDR3 DNA sequence: TGTGCCAGCAGTTACCCTGCGGAGTTCTGGAGTGAAAAACTGTTTTTT. This gives the protein CASSYPAEFWSEKLFF. V usage is TRBV27 and J usage is TRBJ1-4, with unresolved D. Germline V lookup: CDR1 MNHEY, CDR2 SMNVEV (reference sequence). CDR3 length equals 16 residues. Trimming shortened V by 4 bases and J by 7 bases, and 19 bases separated the two germline ends.

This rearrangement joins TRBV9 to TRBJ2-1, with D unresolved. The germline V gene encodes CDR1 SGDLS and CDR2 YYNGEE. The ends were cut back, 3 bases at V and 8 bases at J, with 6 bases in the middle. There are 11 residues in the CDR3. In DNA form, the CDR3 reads TGTGCCAGCAGCGCACGCGATGAGCAGTTCTTC. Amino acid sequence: CASSARDEQFF. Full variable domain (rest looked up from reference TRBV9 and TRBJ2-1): DSGVTQTPKHLITATGQRVTLRCSPRSGDLSVYWYQQSLDQGLQFLIQYYNGEERAKGNILERFSAQQFPDLHSELNLSSLELGDSALYFCASSARDEQFFGPGTRLTVL.

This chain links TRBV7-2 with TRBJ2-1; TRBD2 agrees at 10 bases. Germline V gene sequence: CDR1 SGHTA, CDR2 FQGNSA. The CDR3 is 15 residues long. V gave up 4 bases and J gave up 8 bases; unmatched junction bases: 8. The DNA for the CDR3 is TGTGCCAGCAGCTACATTAGCGGGGGGCGCGATGAGCAGTTCTTC. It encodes CASSYISGGRDEQFF.

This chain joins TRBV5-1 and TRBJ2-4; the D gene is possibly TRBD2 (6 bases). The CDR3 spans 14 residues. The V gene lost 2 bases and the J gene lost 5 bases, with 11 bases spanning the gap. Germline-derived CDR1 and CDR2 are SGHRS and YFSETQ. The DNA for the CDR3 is TGCGCCAGCAGCTTAGGTAGCGGCCAAAACATTCAGTACTTC. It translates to CASSLGSGQNIQYF.

The CDR3 loop is CAIGEGGYTF. DNA for the CDR3: TGTGCCATCGGAGAGGGAGGCTACACCTTC. The chain uses TRBV10-3 and TRBJ1-2; D is unclear. Looked up from germline, CDR1 is ENHRY and CDR2 is SYGVKD. V lost 8 bases to trimming and J lost 8 bases, with 9 bases between them. The CDR3 extends over 10 amino acids.

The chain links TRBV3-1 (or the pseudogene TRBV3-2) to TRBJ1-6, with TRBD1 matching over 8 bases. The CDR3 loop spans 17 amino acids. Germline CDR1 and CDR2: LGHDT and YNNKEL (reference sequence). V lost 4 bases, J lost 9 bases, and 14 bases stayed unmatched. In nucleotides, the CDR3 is TGTGCCAGCAGCCCCGGAACGACAGGGGTTGGGATTTCACCCCTCCACTTT. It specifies CASSPGTTGVGISPLHF.

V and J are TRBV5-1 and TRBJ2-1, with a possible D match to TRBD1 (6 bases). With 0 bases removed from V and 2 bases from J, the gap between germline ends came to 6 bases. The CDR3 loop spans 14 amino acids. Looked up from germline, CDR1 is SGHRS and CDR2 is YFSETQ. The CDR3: CASSLGDTYNEQFF. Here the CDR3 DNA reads TGCGCCAGCAGCTTGGGGGACACCTACAATGAGCAGTTCTTC.

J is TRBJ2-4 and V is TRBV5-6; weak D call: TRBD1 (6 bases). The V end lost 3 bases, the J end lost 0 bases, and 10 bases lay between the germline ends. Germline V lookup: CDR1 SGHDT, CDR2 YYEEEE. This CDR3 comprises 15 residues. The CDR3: CASSSRGLAKNIQYF. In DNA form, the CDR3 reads TGTGCCAGCAGCTCCAGGGGCCTAGCCAAAAACATTCAGTACTTC.

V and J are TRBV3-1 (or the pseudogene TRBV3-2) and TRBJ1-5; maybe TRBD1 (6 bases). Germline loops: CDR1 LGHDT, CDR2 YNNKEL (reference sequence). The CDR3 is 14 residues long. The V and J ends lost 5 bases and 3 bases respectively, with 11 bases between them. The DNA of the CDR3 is TGTGCCAGCAGCTTCCAGGGGTTCAATCAGCCCCAGCATTTT. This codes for CASSFQGFNQPQHF.

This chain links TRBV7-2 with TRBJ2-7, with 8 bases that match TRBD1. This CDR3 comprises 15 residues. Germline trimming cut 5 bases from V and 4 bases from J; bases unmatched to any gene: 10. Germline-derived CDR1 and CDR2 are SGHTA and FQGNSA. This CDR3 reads CASSNTGGFLYEQYF. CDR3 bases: TGTGCCAGCAGCAATACAGGGGGGTTTTTATACGAGCAGTACTTC.

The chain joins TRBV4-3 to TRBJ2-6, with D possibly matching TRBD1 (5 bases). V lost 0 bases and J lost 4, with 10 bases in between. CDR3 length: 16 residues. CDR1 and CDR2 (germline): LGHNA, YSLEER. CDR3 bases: TGCGCCAGCAGCCAAGATTCCGCAGGGGGGGCCAACGTCCTGACTTTC. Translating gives CASSQDSAGGANVLTF.

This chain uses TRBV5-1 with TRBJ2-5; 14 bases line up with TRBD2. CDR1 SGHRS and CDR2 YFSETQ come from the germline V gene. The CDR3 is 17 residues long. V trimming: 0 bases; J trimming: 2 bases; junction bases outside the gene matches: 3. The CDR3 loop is CASSLGGTSGRQETQYF. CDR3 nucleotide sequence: TGCGCCAGCAGCTTGGGAGGGACTAGCGGGAGACAAGAGACCCAGTACTTC.

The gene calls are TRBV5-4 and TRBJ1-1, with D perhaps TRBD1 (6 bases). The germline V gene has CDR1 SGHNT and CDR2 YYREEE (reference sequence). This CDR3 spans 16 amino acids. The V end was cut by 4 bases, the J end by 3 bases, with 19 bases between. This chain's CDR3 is CASSLGAGVRDTEAFF. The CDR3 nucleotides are TGTGCCAGCAGCCTCGGGGCAGGGGTGAGGGACACTGAAGCTTTCTTT.

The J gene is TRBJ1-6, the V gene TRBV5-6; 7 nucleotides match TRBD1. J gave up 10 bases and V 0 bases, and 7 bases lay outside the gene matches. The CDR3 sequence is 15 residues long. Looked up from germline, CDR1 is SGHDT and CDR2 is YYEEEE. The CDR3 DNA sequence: TGTGCCAGCAGCTTGGGGGGCAGGGGGATATCACCCCTCCACTTT. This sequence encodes CASSLGGRGISPLHF. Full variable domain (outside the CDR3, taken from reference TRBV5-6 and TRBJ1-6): DAGVTQSPTHLIKTRGQQVTLRCSPKSGHDTVSWYQQALGQGPQFIFQYYEEEERQRGNFPDRFSGHQFPNYSSELNVNALLLGDSALYLCASSLGGRGISPLHFGNGTRLTVT.

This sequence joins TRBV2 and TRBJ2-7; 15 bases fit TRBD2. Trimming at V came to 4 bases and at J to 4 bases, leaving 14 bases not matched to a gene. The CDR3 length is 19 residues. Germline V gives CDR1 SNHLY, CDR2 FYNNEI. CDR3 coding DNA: TGTGCCAGCAGTGGAGGACTAGCGGGGGGGGCGGGCCCCCCTTACGAGCAGTACTTC. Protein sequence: CASSGGLAGGAGPPYEQYF.

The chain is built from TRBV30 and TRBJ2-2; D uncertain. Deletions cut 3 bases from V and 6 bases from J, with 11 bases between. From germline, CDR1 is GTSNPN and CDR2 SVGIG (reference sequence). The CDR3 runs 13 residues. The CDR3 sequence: CAWRSAQAGELFF. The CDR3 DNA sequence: TGTGCCTGGAGATCAGCCCAGGCCGGGGAGCTGTTTTTT.

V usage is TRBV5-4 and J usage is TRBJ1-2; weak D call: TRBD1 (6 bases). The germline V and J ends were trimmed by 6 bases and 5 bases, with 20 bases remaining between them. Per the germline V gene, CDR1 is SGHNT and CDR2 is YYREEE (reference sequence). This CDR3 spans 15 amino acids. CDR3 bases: TGTGCCAGCACCCACTGGGACACCAGGTGGTATGGCTACACCTTC. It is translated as CASTHWDTRWYGYTF.

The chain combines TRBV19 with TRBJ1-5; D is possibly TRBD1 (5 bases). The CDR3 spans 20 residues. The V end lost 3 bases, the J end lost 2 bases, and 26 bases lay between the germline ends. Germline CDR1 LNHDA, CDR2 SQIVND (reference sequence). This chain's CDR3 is CASSIGTYRWGYGGNQPQHF. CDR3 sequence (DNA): TGTGCCAGTAGTATTGGGACTTACAGATGGGGTTATGGGGGCAATCAGCCCCAGCATTTT.

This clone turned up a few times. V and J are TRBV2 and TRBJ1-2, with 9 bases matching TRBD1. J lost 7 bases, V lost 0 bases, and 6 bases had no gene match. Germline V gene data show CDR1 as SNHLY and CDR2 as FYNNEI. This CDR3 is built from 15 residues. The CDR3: CASSEARDRAGGYTF. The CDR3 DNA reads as TGTGCCAGCAGTGAAGCCCGGGACAGGGCGGGTGGCTACACCTTC. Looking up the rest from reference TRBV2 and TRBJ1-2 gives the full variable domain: EPEVTQTPSHQVTQMGQEVILRCVPISNHLYFYWYRQILGQKVEFLVSFYNNEISEKSEIFDDQFSVERPDGSNFTLKIRSTKLEDSAMYFCASSEARDRAGGYTFGSGTRLTVV.